This T cell receptor (beta chain) was identified in a study of T-cell memory formation after mild COVID-19. Whole-study results and caveats: Among CD4+ contracting clones, most were CM and EM, and CD8+ ones EMRA. Pre-infection memory held some responding clones, suggesting pre-existing cross-reactive T cells responded. Clones shrinking between day 15 and 85 showed a balanced CD4/CD8 split, and those that grew later tilted toward CD4+.

V lost 0 bases and J 1 base, leaving 3 bases between the germline ends. In germline, CDR1 is MRHNA, CDR2 SNTAGT. This CDR3 has 13 amino acids. 5'RACE, which relied on constant-segment primers, yielded TCR alpha and TCR beta cDNA libraries carrying sample barcodes and UMIs. TCRdb recomputed calls from the 5' RACE reads with MiXCR, one row per CDR3 protein. The table shows some 490,000 distinct CDR3 sequences, with roughly 20% occurring only once. Note on this clonotype: Its matching antigen is unknown.

The material sequenced was PBMCs or a T cell subset sorted from them (not recorded which). This clonotype was obtained from an adult woman who had mild COVID-19 (a few samples of this study predate the infection). Cell type and time point are not known. V usage is TRBV6-4 and J usage is TRBJ1-1; no clear D. The DNA for the CDR3 is TGTGCCAGCAGTGACTCCCCGAACACTGAAGCTTTCTTT. Residues: CASSDSPNTEAFF.